This T cell receptor beta chain derives from a study of blood T cell repertoires in COVID-19. Study-wide context: Collection of acute and convalescent COVID-19 samples took place in the United States, Italy and Spain.

The V segment lost 9 bases and the J segment 0 bases; nucleotides outside the gene matches: 5. This CDR3 spans 14 amino acids. From germline, CDR1 is ENHRY and CDR2 SYGVKD. Assay used: immunoSEQ multiplex PCR; TCRdb lists only in-frame clones, some missing. The sample includes around 63,000 clones, about nine tenths of them seen just once. This TCR came from a woman of 80 years or more with acute or convalescent COVID-19. The sample comprised peripheral blood. V is TRBV10-3 and J is TRBJ1-3; 7 positions agree with TRBD1. The CDR3 sequence: CAIRTGTSGNTIYF. The CDR3 DNA sequence: TGTGCCATACGGACAGGTACCTCTGGAAACACCATATATTTT.